One sample yielded the 11 T cell receptor beta chains listed below, sequenced in a study of blood T cell repertoires in COVID-19. TCRdb's copy holds only in-frame clones and misses some; the assay was immunoSEQ multiplex PCR. Of a few hundred thousand clones listed, 70% to 90% are singletons. What was sequenced was peripheral blood. The receptors shown here come from a woman aged 55-69 years with acute or convalescent COVID-19.

The CDR3 DNA reads as TGCAGCGTCGCCCCCCGGGGGGGTCCTGTCTCTGGAAACACCATATATTTT. Its translation: CSVAPRGGPVSGNTIYF. This chain links TRBV29-1 with TRBJ1-3; D might be TRBD1 (5 bases). Germline lookup yields CDR1 SQVTM and CDR2 ANQGSEA. CDR3 length: 17 amino acids. The germline V and J ends were trimmed by 6 bases and 0 bases, with 21 bases remaining between them.

J is TRBJ2-2 and V is TRBV28; unclear D gene. V gave up 9 bases and J gave up 6 bases, with 8 bases separating them. The V gene's germline CDR1 is MDHEN and CDR2 SYDVKM. This CDR3 spans 11 amino acids. The CDR3: CASYSPGELFF. The CDR3 DNA is TGTGCCAGTTATAGTCCCGGGGAGCTGTTTTTT.

CDR3 in amino acids: CASSFDRTDGYTF. CDR3 sequence (DNA): TGTGCCAGCAGCTTCGATCGGACAGACGGCTACACCTTC. The V and J genes are TRBV7-9 and TRBJ1-2; weak D call: TRBD1 (6 bases). CDR1 and CDR2 (germline): SEHNR, FQNEAQ (reference sequence). V lost 3 bases to trimming and J lost 8 bases, with 13 bases between them. The CDR3 loop spans 13 amino acids.

The J gene is TRBJ2-2, the V gene TRBV5-4, with TRBD2 identical over 10 bases. CDR1 and CDR2 from the germline V gene are SGHNT and YYREEE (reference sequence). This CDR3 has 17 amino acids. The V gene end was trimmed by 2 bases and the J gene end by 6 bases; junction bases not matched to a gene: 10. CDR3: CASSLASGRAKSGELFF. Here the CDR3 DNA reads TGTGCCAGCAGCTTAGCTAGCGGGAGAGCTAAGTCCGGGGAGCTGTTTTTT.

The chain carries TRBV10-3 and TRBJ2-6; no clear D gene. This CDR3 spans 14 amino acids. The V end lost 10 bases, the J end lost 0 bases, and 10 bases lay between the germline ends. CDR1 is ENHRY, CDR2 SYGVKD, per germline. CDR3 sequence: CATAASSGANVLTF. CDR3 bases: TGTGCCACCGCAGCGAGCTCTGGGGCCAACGTCCTGACTTTC.

The chain uses TRBV6-5 and TRBJ1-5; no definite D call. CDR1 MNHEY and CDR2 SVGAGI come from the germline V gene. The V and J ends lost 6 bases and 0 bases respectively, with 6 bases between them. This CDR3 region has 13 residues. The CDR3 region is CASRGYSNQPQHF. The CDR3 nucleotides are TGTGCCAGCAGGGGCTATAGCAATCAGCCCCAGCATTTT.

This clone came up a few times. V and J are TRBV5-4 and TRBJ2-2; D might be TRBD1 (6 bases). The CDR3 loop spans 15 amino acids. Trimming pared 1 base from V and 7 bases from J, leaving 14 bases between. Germline lookup yields CDR1 SGHNT and CDR2 YYREEE (reference sequence). The CDR3 region is CASSLQQGSGGELFF. The CDR3 DNA is TGTGCCAGCAGCTTGCAACAGGGTTCGGGCGGGGAGCTGTTTTTT.

The CDR3 is CAIPRKEAHEQYF. The CDR3 DNA sequence: TGTGCCATTCCCCGGAAGGAGGCCCACGAGCAGTACTTC. The rearrangement joins TRBV9 to TRBJ2-7; possibly TRBD2 for D (5 bases). This CDR3 region has 13 residues. Germline CDR1 is SGDLS and CDR2 is YYNGEE. V was cut by 9 bases and J by 5 bases, with 18 bases left in between.

The chain is built from TRBV7-6 and TRBJ2-3; 9 bases are a match to TRBD2. The germline gives CDR1 SGHVS, CDR2 FNYEAQ. V lost 0 bases, J lost 2 bases, and 3 bases stayed unmatched. The CDR3 totals 16 residues. In nucleotides, the CDR3 is TGTGCCAGCAGCTTAGCGCCTAGCGGGACCACAGATACGCAGTATTTT. Protein product: CASSLAPSGTTDTQYF.

This clone has a single count. This rearrangement joins TRBV19 to TRBJ2-7; weak D call: TRBD2 (5 bases). Germline V gene lookup returns CDR1 LNHDA and CDR2 SQIVND (reference sequence). The CDR3 spans 14 residues. V lost 6 bases, J lost 1 base, and 13 bases lay in between. The CDR3 loop is CASSSRTGSYEQYF. The CDR3 DNA reads TGTGCCAGTAGCTCTCGGACTGGTTCCTACGAGCAGTACTTC.

V gene TRBV27 combines with J gene TRBJ1-2; no clear D gene. The CDR3 is 16 amino acids. V shed 10 bases and J shed 0 bases, with 21 bases lying between them. Germline V lookup: CDR1 MNHEY, CDR2 SMNVEV (reference sequence). The CDR3 nucleotides are TGTGCCATCCCACACCGGCCAGAGACATCTAACTATGGCTACACCTTC. Translation gives CAIPHRPETSNYGYTF.